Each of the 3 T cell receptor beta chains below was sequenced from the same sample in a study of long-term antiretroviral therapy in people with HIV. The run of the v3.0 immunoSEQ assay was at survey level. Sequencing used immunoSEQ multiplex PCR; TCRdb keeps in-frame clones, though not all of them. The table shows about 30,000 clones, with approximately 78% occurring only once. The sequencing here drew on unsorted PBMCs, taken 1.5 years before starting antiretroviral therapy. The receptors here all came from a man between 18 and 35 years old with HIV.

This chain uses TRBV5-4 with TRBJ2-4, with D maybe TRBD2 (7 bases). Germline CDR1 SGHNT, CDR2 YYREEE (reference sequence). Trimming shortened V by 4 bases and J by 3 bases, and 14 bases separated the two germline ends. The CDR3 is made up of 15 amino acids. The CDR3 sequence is CASSRGGVGKNIQYF. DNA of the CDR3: TGTGCCAGCAGCAGGGGGGGGGTCGGCAAAAACATTCAGTACTTC.

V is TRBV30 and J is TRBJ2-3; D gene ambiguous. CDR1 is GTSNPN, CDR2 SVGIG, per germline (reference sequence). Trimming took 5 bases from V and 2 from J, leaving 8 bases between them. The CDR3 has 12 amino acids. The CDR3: CAWRNFTDTQYF. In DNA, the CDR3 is TGTGCCTGGCGAAATTTCACAGATACGCAGTATTTT.

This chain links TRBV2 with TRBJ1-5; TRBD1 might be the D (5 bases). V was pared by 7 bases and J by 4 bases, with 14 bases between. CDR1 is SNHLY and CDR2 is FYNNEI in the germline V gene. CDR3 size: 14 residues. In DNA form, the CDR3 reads TGTGCCAGCACTATAGGAGGGACTAATCAGCCCCAGCATTTT. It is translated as CASTIGGTNQPQHF.